This T cell receptor (beta chain) was identified during a study of T cells in localized non-small cell lung cancer. Whole-study findings and limits: The highest T cell clonality was in uninvolved adjacent lung, above tumor. Longer overall survival accompanied higher blood T cell density.

Per the germline V gene, CDR1 is MNHEY and CDR2 is SVGAGI. The CDR3 has 14 residues. Trimming shortened V by 5 bases and J by 2 bases, and 10 bases separated the two germline ends. Produced via immunoSEQ multiplex PCR; TCRdb's table is partial and in-frame only. The data show over 20,000 clones, roughly 87% seen once. On this clone itself: Its antigen is unidentified.

The chain recombines TRBV6-5 with TRBJ1-5; D unresolved. The source material was peripheral blood, sampled before any cancer treatment. This receptor was obtained from a male donor aged 60 or over with stage I squamous cell lung carcinoma. Here the CDR3 DNA reads TGTGCCAGCAGTCGCCGGGCAGGCAATCAGCCCCAGCATTTT. It yields the protein CASSRRAGNQPQHF.